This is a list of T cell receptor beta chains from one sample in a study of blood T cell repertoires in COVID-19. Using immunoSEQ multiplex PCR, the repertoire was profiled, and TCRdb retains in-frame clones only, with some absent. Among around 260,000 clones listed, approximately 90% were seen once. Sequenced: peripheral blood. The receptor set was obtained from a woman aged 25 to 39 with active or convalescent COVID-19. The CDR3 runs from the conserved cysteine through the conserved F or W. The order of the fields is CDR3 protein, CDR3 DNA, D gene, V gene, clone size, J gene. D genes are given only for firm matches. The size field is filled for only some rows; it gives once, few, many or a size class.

CASSLQGGYGYTF,TGTGCCAGCAGCTTACAGGGGGGCTATGGCTACACCTTC,TRBD1,TRBV7-2,few,TRBJ1-2
CASSQGRASDTEAFF,TGCGCCAGCAGCCAGGGCCGGGCTAGCGACACTGAAGCTTTCTTT,-,TRBV4-3,-,TRBJ1-1
CASSHRGDTEAFF,TGTGCCAGCAGCCACAGGGGGGACACTGAAGCTTTCTTT,TRBD1,TRBV7-8,-,TRBJ1-1
CAWMAYYGYTF,TGTGCCTGGATGGCTTACTATGGCTACACCTTC,-,TRBV30,-,TRBJ1-2
CASGPHTDRVYEQFF,TGCGCCAGCGGACCCCACACTGACAGGGTCTATGAGCAGTTCTTC,TRBD1,TRBV5-1,once,TRBJ2-1
CASRHTGGTEAFF,TGTGCCAGCAGGCATACAGGGGGCACTGAAGCTTTCTTT,TRBD1,TRBV6-4,-,TRBJ1-1
CAWNVGGARNTGELFF,TGTGCCTGGAATGTTGGGGGGGCGCGGAACACCGGGGAGCTGTTTTTT,-,TRBV30,-,TRBJ2-2
CASTEGGQNEKLFF,TGTGCCAGTACCGAAGGGGGCCAGAATGAAAAACTGTTTTTT,TRBD1,TRBV19,once,TRBJ1-4
CASSLSGLNSPLHF,TGTGCCAGCAGTTTATCGGGCCTTAATTCACCCCTCCACTTT,-,TRBV27,-,TRBJ1-6
CASSQAGSPGTIYGYTF,TGTGCCAGCAGCCAAGCGGGGAGCCCCGGCACCATCTATGGCTACACCTTC,-,TRBV3-1/TRBV3-2,-,TRBJ1-2
CSASGGTALGEQYF,TGCAGTGCTAGTGGAGGGACAGCCCTCGGCGAGCAGTACTTC,-,TRBV20-1,-,TRBJ2-7
CASSSGGNYGYTF,TGTGCCAGCTCAAGTGGCGGTAACTATGGCTACACCTTC,-,TRBV18,-,TRBJ1-2
CASSPRTGGPVGETQYF,TGTGCCAGCAGCCCCCGTACGGGGGGGCCAGTTGGAGAGACCCAGTACTTC,TRBD2,TRBV11-2,few,TRBJ2-5
CASSEEYNQPQHF,TGCGCCAGCAGTGAGGAGTATAATCAGCCCCAGCATTTT,-,TRBV10-1,-,TRBJ1-5
CASSPGRAGGQETQYF,TGTGCCAGCAGCCCCGGTCGAGCGGGGGGCCAAGAGACCCAGTACTTC,TRBD2,TRBV7-9,few,TRBJ2-5
CASTPLALNTEAFF,TGTGCCAGCACGCCTTTGGCCCTGAACACTGAAGCTTTCTTT,-,TRBV18,-,TRBJ1-1
CASSRDRQIFSNQPQHF,TGTGCCAGCTCACGAGATCGACAGATATTTAGCAATCAGCCCCAGCATTTT,-,TRBV18,-,TRBJ1-5
CAWSVPRSSTNEKLFF,TGTGCCTGGAGTGTACCCAGGTCCTCAACTAATGAAAAACTGTTTTTT,-,TRBV30,-,TRBJ1-4
CALTSASYEQYF,TGTGCCTTGACTAGCGCATCCTACGAGCAGTACTTC,TRBD2,TRBV30,-,TRBJ2-7
CAWSVGVLTGELFF,TGTGCCTGGAGTGTAGGAGTTCTAACCGGGGAGCTGTTTTTT,-,TRBV30,-,TRBJ2-2
CASSPAGGGPPNYGYTF,TGTGCCAGCAGTCCCGCCGGAGGGGGCCCCCCTAACTATGGCTACACCTTC,TRBD1,TRBV27,-,TRBJ1-2
CASSWRENTEAFF,TGTGCCAGCAGTTGGAGGGAGAACACTGAAGCTTTCTTT,-,TRBV6-2/TRBV6-3,few,TRBJ1-1
CASSSSGGRTGELFF,TGTGCCAGCAGTTCTAGCGGGGGGCGAACCGGGGAGCTGTTTTTT,TRBD2,TRBV7-3,-,TRBJ2-2